The 3 T cell receptor beta chains below all came from one sample that was sequenced in a study of cytomegalovirus exposure and HLA in healthy donors. The PCR used 60 Vbeta and 13 Jbeta primers. Here immunoSEQ multiplex PCR was the method, and the copy in TCRdb shows in-frame clones only, minus some. The data hold 60,000 or so clones, with 85% observed a single time. Sequenced input: PBMCs. The receptors stem from a female donor in good health and CMV-seronegative.

V usage is TRBV6-1 and J usage is TRBJ2-7, with a weak D call TRBD1 (6 bases). Trimming shortened V by 1 base and J by 4 bases, and 11 bases separated the two germline ends. Germline CDR1 MNHNS, CDR2 SASEGT. The CDR3 runs 14 residues. The CDR3 DNA follows: TGTGCCAGCAGTGAAGTTTGGGGGCCTTACGAGCAGTACTTC. This translates into CASSEVWGPYEQYF.

This clone was recorded a few times. The chain uses TRBV20-1 and TRBJ2-7; 8 nucleotides align to TRBD2. The CDR3 is 11 residues long. CDR1 is DFQATT, CDR2 SNEGSKA, per germline (reference sequence). CDR3 coding DNA: TGCAGAATAGCGGGAAACTACGAGCAGTACTTC. Amino acids: CRIAGNYEQYF.

The chain has TRBV11-2 and TRBJ1-1, with D possibly being TRBD1 (5 bases). This CDR3 is built from 15 residues. Trimming pared 1 base from V and 5 bases from J, leaving 14 bases between. Germline lookup yields CDR1 SGHAT and CDR2 FQNNGV. The CDR3 reads CASSLVLGGATEAFF. As DNA, the CDR3 is TGTGCCAGCAGCTTAGTTTTGGGAGGGGCAACTGAAGCTTTCTTT.